This entry features one T cell receptor (beta chain) sequence. Its antigen is undetermined. The data were taken from a study of T cell repertoires and HLA-DP antigens. Looking at the study overall: Versus self, one alloantigen differed at one groove amino acid, the other at some eleven. Study-wide results and limits: Against one allele, clones undetected before culture averaged about 40%; against the other, roughly 50%. Total CD4+ responders were stimulated by HeLa antigen-presenting cells.

V lost 0 bases to trimming and J lost 4 bases; unmatched junction nucleotides: 0. The CDR3 consists of 15 residues. Germline CDR1 reads MNHEY; CDR2 reads SVGAGI. Primers targeted 54 TRBV and 13 TRBJ segments. Using immunoSEQ multiplex PCR, the repertoire was profiled, and TCRdb retains in-frame clones only, with some absent. The top ten hold 0.25% to 0.3% of the sample, which has some 110,000 clones, nearly 95% seen once. Specimen: CD4+ T cells from PBMCs. The TCR was taken from a woman aged 18-29 years in good health and CMV-seronegative. The chain has TRBV6-5 and TRBJ2-3, with 11 bases aligning to TRBD2. As DNA, the CDR3 is TGTGCCAGCAGTTACTCTAGCGGGAGGGCAGATACGCAGTATTTT. It specifies CASSYSSGRADTQYF.